These T cell receptor beta chains were read from a single sample in a study of T-cell reconstitution after alpha-beta-depleted transplantation in children. TCRdb used MiXCR to reprocess the PCR reads, holding one entry per CDR3 protein. This repertoire shows approximately 83,000 distinct CDR3 sequences, 12% found once; its top ten account for about 15%. The input for sequencing was PBMCs from the stem cell graft donor, taken from the stem cell graft. The receptors were sampled from a human donor who donated a stem cell graft to a child with inherited bone marrow failure. The conserved cysteine and the conserved F or W are not part of the CDR3 here. Part of the rows lack a size; the others show once, few, many or a class for expanded clones.

V gene | clone size | CDR3 protein
TRBV27 | many | ASSLGGIGNEQF
TRBV30 | many | AWSVGVTSPLH
TRBV5-5 | many | ASRQNSGTSTDTQY
TRBV5-1 | many | ASSLGRWDTGELF
TRBV23-1 | . | ASSQSAPHPFTGELF
TRBV20-1 | . | SAKTGGGYNEQF
TRBV20-1 | many | SARDPYGTSGEQY
TRBV7-2 | many | ASSPGVGVLGNTIY
TRBV12-3/TRBV12-4 | many | ASRTGGTGELF
TRBV2 | many | ASSRQGGTDTQY
TRBV4-3 | many | ASSQDHRGAYNEQF
TRBV29-1 | many | SASRVRETQY
TRBV2 | many | ASSEWLRETQY
TRBV5-4 | . | ASRPPGGETQY
TRBV7-3 | . | ASSSDGGGDTQY
TRBV28 | many | ASSLPDRGREQY
TRBV10-3 | many | AISESKLGYQETQY
TRBV5-6 | . | ASSWRLGLAGLSGANVLT
TRBV29-1 | many | SALVSELF
TRBV20-1 | many | SARFHVGWGYT
TRBV4-1 | many | ASSQDRTGKTEAF
TRBV20-1 | . | SARTRRLAGTGEQF
TRBV7-2 | many | ASSLMGSGEAF
TRBV6-5 | many | ASSYKGGWETQY
TRBV10-3 | many | AISEGVGTGNSPLH
TRBV5-1 | many | ASSLGWDRTDEQY
TRBV21-1 | . | ASSRKGCQPQH